The 21 T cell receptor beta chains below were found in one sample sequenced in a study of T cell repertoires in cytomegalovirus infection. TCRdb used MiXCR to reprocess the reads, holding one entry per CDR3 protein. The table has almost 300,000 distinct CDR3 sequences, roughly 9.3% seen once. The sequencing input was PBMCs. The receptors were gathered from a human donor in good health (CMV status not recorded). Some clones in this sample may be carry-over from other donors' samples.

Here the CDR3 reads CASRGLPQSHTEAFF. The CDR3 coding sequence is TGTGCCAGTAGGGGCCTTCCGCAGTCGCACACTGAAGCTTTCTTT. V gene TRBV19 combines with J gene TRBJ1-1; D is unclear. CDR3 length: 15 residues. V was cut by 6 bases and J by 3 bases, with 17 bases left in between. Germline V CDR1 and CDR2: LNHDA, SQIVND (reference sequence).

This clonotype was detected ten times or more. This rearrangement joins TRBV24-1 to TRBJ1-1, with D tentatively TRBD1 (6 bases). Germline loops: CDR1 KGHDR, CDR2 SFDVKD. The V end was cut by 4 bases, the J end by 11 bases, with 19 bases between. CDR3 length equals 14 residues. The CDR3 DNA is TGTGCCACCAGTGACTCGCTGATCGGGGGGGCTGCTTTCTTT. This sequence encodes CATSDSLIGGAAFF.

This clonotype was seen many times. This chain links TRBV10-3 with TRBJ2-2; D unclear. Germline values: CDR1 ENHRY, CDR2 SYGVKD. The CDR3 has 14 residues. Trimming pared 0 bases from V and 7 bases from J, leaving 9 bases between. CDR3 nucleotides: TGTGCCATCAGTGAGTCACGGCGGATCGGGGAGCTGTTTTTT. This gives the protein CAISESRRIGELFF.

This clonotype was seen at least ten times. The rearrangement joins TRBV12-3 or TRBV12-4 to TRBJ1-5; D not resolved. The V end was cut by 4 bases, the J end by 2 bases, with 9 bases between. The CDR3 length is 14 residues. The CDR3 is CASSSRIGNQPQHF. CDR3 in DNA: TGTGCCAGCAGTTCCCGGATTGGCAATCAGCCCCAGCATTTT.

In its sample, this clonotype was seen a few times. V and J are TRBV9 and TRBJ1-2, with D unclear. Germline assignment: CDR1 SGDLS and CDR2 YYNGEE. The CDR3 is 14 residues long. V lost 0 bases to trimming and J lost 6 bases, with 12 bases between them. DNA of the CDR3: TGTGCCAGCAGCGTAGTCACCCGGGTTGATGGCTACACCTTC. It codes for CASSVVTRVDGYTF.

This clonotype was counted ten times or more. The rearrangement uses TRBV7-2 and TRBJ1-1; TRBD1 aligns across 7 bases. The CDR3 is 15 amino acids. CDR1 and CDR2 (germline): SGHTA, FQGNSA. The trim removed 4 bases at V and 0 bases at J, leaving 5 bases unmatched. CDR3 coding DNA: TGTGCCAGCAGCTCTCAACAGGGGATGAACACTGAAGCTTTCTTT. Protein sequence: CASSSQQGMNTEAFF.

The gene calls are TRBV12-3 or TRBV12-4 and TRBJ1-5; D perhaps matches TRBD1 (5 bases). With 6 bases removed from V and 2 bases from J, the gap between germline ends came to 14 bases. This CDR3 is 15 amino acids long. Here the CDR3 reads CASRGGVVGNQPQHF. The CDR3 coding sequence is TGTGCCAGCAGGGGGGGGGTAGTTGGCAATCAGCCCCAGCATTTT.

This clonotype was picked up a small number of times. This chain joins TRBV24-1 and TRBJ2-1; D gene ambiguous. There are 14 residues in the CDR3. V lost 3 bases to trimming and J lost 8 bases, with 13 bases between them. From germline, CDR1 is KGHDR and CDR2 SFDVKD. The CDR3 reads CATSDPPPRHEQFF. CDR3 in DNA: TGTGCCACCAGTGATCCGCCCCCCAGGCATGAGCAGTTCTTC.

The chain has TRBV6-5 and TRBJ1-5; unclear D gene. Trimming left V 6 bases short and J 5 bases short, with 11 bases between. The germline CDR1 and CDR2 sequences are MNHEY and SVGAGI. The CDR3 length is 13 residues. Written as DNA, the CDR3 is TGTGCCAGCAGGTGGGGTTTTGATCAGCCCCAGCATTTT. This translates into CASRWGFDQPQHF.

This clonotype was detected only a few times. V and J are TRBV15 and TRBJ2-5; D is tentatively TRBD1 or TRBD2 (5 bases each). The CDR3 is made up of 15 amino acids. Germline assignment: CDR1 LNHNV and CDR2 YYDKDF (reference sequence). The germline V and J ends were trimmed by 2 bases and 1 base, with 11 bases remaining between them. CDR3 in DNA: TGTGCCACCAGCAGAACCCCCGGGACCCAAGAGACCCAGTACTTC. It specifies CATSRTPGTQETQYF.

A few counts support this clonotype. CDR3 sequence reads: CSAAAGQETQYF. In DNA, the CDR3 is TGCAGCGCCGCGGCAGGACAAGAGACCCAGTACTTC. The chain combines TRBV29-1 with TRBJ2-5; D is unclear. CDR1 is SQVTM, CDR2 ANQGSEA, per germline. V was clipped by 7 bases and J by 2 bases, with 11 bases between them. This CDR3 contains 12 residues.

This clonotype was observed at least ten times. The gene calls are TRBV7-9 and TRBJ2-1; the D is unclear. V was clipped by 5 bases and J by 4 bases, with 6 bases between them. The CDR3 consists of 12 residues. The germline V gene encodes CDR1 SEHNR and CDR2 FQNEAQ (reference sequence). CDR3 in DNA: TGTGCCAGCAGCCGGACGTACAATGAGCAGTTCTTC. Translating gives CASSRTYNEQFF.

This chain joins TRBV19 and TRBJ2-7; 7 bases are shared with TRBD1. The CDR3 loop spans 12 amino acids. The germline V gene has CDR1 LNHDA and CDR2 SQIVND (reference sequence). The junction had 3 bases not matched to a gene; V was cut back by 5 bases and J by 5 bases. For the CDR3, the DNA is TGTGCCAGTAGTGACAGGGTGGACGAGCAGTACTTC. This translates into CASSDRVDEQYF. Variable domain in full (rest from reference TRBV19 and TRBJ2-7): DGGITQSPKYLFRKEGQNVTLSCEQNLNHDAMYWYRQDPGQGLRLIYYSQIVNDFQKGDIAEGYSVSREKKESFPLTVTSAQKNPTAFYLCASSDRVDEQYFGPGTRLTVT.

This clonotype rates as medium-sized (0.01 to 0.1%). The CDR3 DNA follows: TGTGCCAGCAGCTTAGGCGACTTTGAAACCTGGTACCAAGAGACCCAGTACTTC. It encodes CASSLGDFETWYQETQYF. The rearrangement links TRBV7-2 to TRBJ2-5; D gene unclear. The CDR3 spans 18 residues. Trimming cost V 1 base and J 0 bases, with 18 bases left between them. The V gene's germline CDR1 is SGHTA and CDR2 FQGNSA.

In its sample, this clonotype was seen many times. The V and J genes are TRBV7-2 and TRBJ1-1, with D possibly TRBD1 on 5 matching bases. CDR1 and CDR2 from the germline V gene are SGHTA and FQGNSA. This CDR3 comprises 14 residues. Trimming shortened V by 6 bases and J by 1 base, and 12 bases separated the two germline ends. CDR3 loop: CASSPGRSNTEAFF. In nucleotides, the CDR3 is TGTGCCAGCAGTCCGGGACGGTCGAACACTGAAGCTTTCTTT.

A few counts support this clonotype. The chain employs TRBV14 and TRBJ1-6, with no clear D. Germline CDR1 SGHDN, CDR2 FVKESK. Trimming left V 2 bases short and J 7 bases short, with 3 bases between. The CDR3 has 12 residues. The CDR3: CASSQTNSPLHF. CDR3 sequence (DNA): TGTGCCAGCAGCCAAACGAATTCACCCCTCCACTTT.

A note on this clonotype: The junction and the germline gene differ at one end; a read error may be behind it. The chain joins TRBV2 to TRBJ2-6; 9 bases are a match to TRBD1. The CDR3 is made up of 13 amino acids. From germline, CDR1 is SNHLY and CDR2 FYNNEI. CDR3 sequence: CASGRQGGNVLTF. CDR3 DNA: TGTGCCAGCGGCCGACAGGGGGGCAACGTCCTGACTTTC.

This clonotype came up many times. The chain recombines TRBV12-3 or TRBV12-4 with TRBJ1-3, with no clear D. V lost 3 bases and J lost 0, with 12 bases in between. The CDR3 runs to 16 residues. The CDR3 here is CASSFLVRRSGNTIYF. The CDR3 nucleotides are TGTGCCAGCAGTTTTTTGGTCAGGCGCTCTGGAAACACCATATATTTT.

The CDR3 DNA follows: TGTGCCAGCAGTGTCCTGGCGGGGGGGAGCACCGGGGAGCTGTTTTTT. This encodes CASSVLAGGSTGELFF. The chain recombines TRBV2 with TRBJ2-2, with TRBD2 matching over 9 bases. From germline, CDR1 is SNHLY and CDR2 FYNNEI. This CDR3 has 16 amino acids. With 4 bases clipped from V and 4 bases from J, the junction kept 7 bases outside the gene matches.

This clonotype was seen many times. The chain combines TRBV6-5 with TRBJ2-7; TRBD2 agrees at 10 bases. This CDR3 comprises 17 residues. J lost 4 bases, V lost 0 bases, and 9 bases had no gene match. Germline V gene sequence: CDR1 MNHEY, CDR2 SVGAGI. The CDR3 is CASSYSRSLTSGYEQYF. DNA for the CDR3: TGTGCCAGCAGTTACTCGAGAAGTTTGACTAGCGGGTACGAGCAGTACTTC.

The table lists this clonotype with many counts. V is TRBV28 and J is TRBJ1-4; D gene ambiguous. The CDR3 is made up of 11 amino acids. CDR1 is MDHEN, CDR2 SYDVKM, per germline. The V gene lost 5 bases and the J gene lost 11 bases, with 9 bases spanning the gap. As DNA, the CDR3 is TGTGCCAGCAGTACAAAAGGGAAACTGTTTTTT. Translated: CASSTKGKLFF.